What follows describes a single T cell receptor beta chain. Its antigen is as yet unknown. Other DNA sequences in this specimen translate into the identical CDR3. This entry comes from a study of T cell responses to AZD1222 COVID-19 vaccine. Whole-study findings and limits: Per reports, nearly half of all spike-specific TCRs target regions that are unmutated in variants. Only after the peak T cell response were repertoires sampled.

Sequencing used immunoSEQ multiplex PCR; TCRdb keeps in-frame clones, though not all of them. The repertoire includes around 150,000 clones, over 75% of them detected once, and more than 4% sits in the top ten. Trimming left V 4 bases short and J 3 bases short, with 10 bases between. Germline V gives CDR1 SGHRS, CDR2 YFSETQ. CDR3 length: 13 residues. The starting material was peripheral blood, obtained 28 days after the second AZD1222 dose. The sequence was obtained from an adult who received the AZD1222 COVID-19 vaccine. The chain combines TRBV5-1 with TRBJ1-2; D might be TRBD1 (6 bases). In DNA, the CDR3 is TGCGCCAGCAGCCTGGAGGGGGACTATGGCTACACCTTC. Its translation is CASSLEGDYGYTF.